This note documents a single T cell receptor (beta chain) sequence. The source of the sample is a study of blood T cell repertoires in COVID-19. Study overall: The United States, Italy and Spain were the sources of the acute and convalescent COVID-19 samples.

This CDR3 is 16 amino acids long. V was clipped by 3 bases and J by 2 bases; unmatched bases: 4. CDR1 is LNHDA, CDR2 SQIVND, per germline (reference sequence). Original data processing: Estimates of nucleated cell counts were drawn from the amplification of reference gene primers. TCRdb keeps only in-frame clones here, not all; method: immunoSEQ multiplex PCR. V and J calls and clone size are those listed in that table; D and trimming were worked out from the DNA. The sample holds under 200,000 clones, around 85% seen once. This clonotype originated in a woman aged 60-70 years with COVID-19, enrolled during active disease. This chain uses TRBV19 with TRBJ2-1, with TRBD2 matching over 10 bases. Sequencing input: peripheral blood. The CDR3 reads CASSIIAGGPYNEQFF. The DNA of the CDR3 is TGTGCCAGTAGTATCATAGCGGGAGGACCCTACAATGAGCAGTTCTTC.